Listed below are T cell receptor beta chains from one sample, sequenced in a study of cytomegalovirus exposure and HLA in healthy donors. Assay used: immunoSEQ multiplex PCR; TCRdb lists only in-frame clones, some missing. The sample has around 110,000 clones, over 60% seen once. The sequencing sample was made of PBMCs. Receptors were obtained from a man between 25 and 39 years old in good health and CMV-seropositive. The CDR3 runs from the conserved cysteine through the conserved F or W. Fields, in order: clone size, D gene, CDR3 length, J gene, V gene, CDR3 protein, CDR3 DNA. D genes are given only for firm matches. Size values are once, few and many counts, or a class for expanded clones, and some rows have none.

-	TRBD2	14	TRBJ2-3	TRBV7-9	CASSLGLGTDTQYF	TGTGCCAGCAGCCTGGGACTAGGAACAGATACGCAGTATTTT
-	-	15	TRBJ2-2	TRBV7-9	CASSSGVKNTGELFF	TGTGCCAGCAGCTCGGGGGTAAAGAACACCGGGGAGCTGTTTTTT
-	-	15	TRBJ2-1	TRBV4-3	CASSQALGGMVEQFF	TGCGCCAGCAGCCAAGCGTTAGGCGGGATGGTTGAGCAGTTCTTC
-	TRBD1	14	TRBJ1-2	TRBV5-6	CASSPTGENYGYTF	TGTGCCAGCAGCCCTACAGGGGAAAACTATGGCTACACCTTC
-	TRBD2	16	TRBJ2-7	TRBV4-3	CASSQDWTSGADEQYF	TGCGCCAGCAGCCAAGATTGGACTAGCGGGGCGGACGAGCAGTACTTC
-	-	16	TRBJ2-7	TRBV7-2	CASSPSRQAISYEQYF	TGTGCCAGCAGCCCCAGTCGGCAGGCCATCTCCTACGAGCAGTACTTC
-	-	13	TRBJ1-1	TRBV11-2	CANEEAGLTEAFF	TGTGCCAACGAAGAGGCAGGGCTCACTGAAGCTTTCTTT
-	-	11	TRBJ2-3	TRBV19	CASSIRDTQYF	TGTGCCAGTAGTATACGAGATACGCAGTATTTT
-	-	16	TRBJ2-1	TRBV27	CASSPDSRGAYNEQFF	TGTGCCAGCAGTCCCGACTCCCGAGGCGCCTACAATGAGCAGTTCTTC
-	-	16	TRBJ2-5	TRBV5-1	CASSLGRQSFPETQYF	TGCGCCAGCAGCTTGGGGCGACAGAGTTTCCCAGAGACCCAGTACTTC
-	-	11	TRBJ2-5	TRBV27	CASRQAETQYF	TGTGCCAGCAGGCAGGCAGAGACCCAGTACTTC
-	-	12	TRBJ2-6	TRBV7-3	CACGAGANVLTF	TGTGCCTGCGGGGCTGGGGCCAACGTCCTGACTTTC
-	-	15	TRBJ2-1	TRBV14	CASRSGTGFVDEQFF	TGTGCCAGCAGGTCCGGAACAGGGTTTGTCGATGAGCAGTTCTTC
-	-	13	TRBJ1-4	TRBV5-5	CASSSPGMEKLFF	TGTGCCAGCAGCTCACCAGGGATGGAAAAACTGTTTTTT
-	TRBD2	16	TRBJ2-7	TRBV7-6	CASSLEGTSVSLEQYF	TGTGCCAGCAGCCTAGAAGGGACTAGCGTATCCCTCGAGCAGTACTTC
-	-	13	TRBJ2-7	TRBV7-9	CASSQILDREQYF	TGTGCCAGCAGCCAAATACTAGACCGCGAGCAGTACTTC
-	TRBD1	15	TRBJ2-7	TRBV7-2	CASSFQGAGTYEQYF	TGTGCCAGCAGCTTCCAGGGGGCTGGAACTTACGAGCAGTACTTC
-	TRBD2	19	TRBJ2-3	TRBV14	CASSQDRRAGSQHTDTQYF	TGTGCCAGCAGCCAAGACAGACGAGCGGGGTCACAACACACAGATACGCAGTATTTT
-	-	13	TRBJ1-5	TRBV29-1	CSVGVQQDQPQHF	TGCAGCGTTGGGGTTCAGCAGGATCAGCCCCAGCATTTT
-	TRBD1	17	TRBJ1-1	TRBV5-1	CASSLQGGGTGFTEAFF	TGCGCCAGCAGCTTGCAGGGGGGAGGGACAGGATTCACTGAAGCTTTCTTT
-	-	15	TRBJ1-3	TRBV7-6	CASSFGGSSGNTIYF	TGTGCCAGCAGCTTCGGCGGTAGCTCTGGAAACACCATATATTTT
-	-	14	TRBJ2-2	TRBV7-3	CASSPGFLAGELFF	TGTGCCAGCAGCCCCGGGTTTCTCGCCGGGGAGCTGTTTTTT
few	TRBD1	16	TRBJ1-2	TRBV6-4	CASSVPGQGVVYGYTF	TGTGCCAGCAGTGTGCCGGGACAGGGCGTTGTCTATGGCTACACCTTC
-	TRBD1	17	TRBJ2-7	TRBV4-2	CASSQLVGAGDRDEQYF	TGTGCCAGCAGCCAACTCGTTGGGGCAGGGGACAGGGACGAGCAGTACTTC
-	TRBD1	16	TRBJ2-5	TRBV5-1	CASSPGWDRHWETQYF	TGCGCCAGCAGCCCGGGTTGGGACAGGCATTGGGAGACCCAGTACTTC
-	-	13	TRBJ1-5	TRBV15	CATSRDLIQPQHF	TGTGCCACCAGCAGAGACCTAATTCAGCCCCAGCATTTT
-	-	18	TRBJ2-5	TRBV7-9	CSSSLSSGAPRGQETQYF	TGTTCCAGCAGCCTCTCCTCAGGGGCCCCAAGGGGCCAAGAGACCCAGTACTTC
-	-	14	TRBJ1-1	TRBV7-9	CASSPRFMNTEAFF	TGTGCCAGCAGCCCCAGGTTTATGAACACTGAAGCTTTCTTT
-	-	15	TRBJ2-7	TRBV5-1	CASSIGTSLDYEQYF	TGCGCCAGCAGCATTGGGACATCGTTAGACTACGAGCAGTACTTC
-	-	14	TRBJ2-7	TRBV27	CASSGDWSSYEQYF	TGTGCCAGCAGTGGGGACTGGAGCTCCTACGAGCAGTACTTC
-	TRBD2	15	TRBJ2-7	TRBV27	CASSFVGLAGYEQYF	TGTGCCAGCAGTTTTGTGGGACTAGCGGGTTACGAGCAGTACTTC
-	TRBD1	15	TRBJ1-6	TRBV5-6	CASKGQGAYNSPLHF	TGTGCCAGCAAGGGACAGGGGGCTTATAATTCACCCCTCCACTTT
-	TRBD2	14	TRBJ2-3	TRBV6-5	CASSRLAGEDTQYF	TGTGCCAGCAGTAGACTAGCGGGAGAAGATACGCAGTATTTT
-	-	14	TRBJ2-7	TRBV5-4	CASTMAGASYEQYF	TGTGCCAGTACAATGGCAGGGGCGTCCTACGAGCAGTACTTC
once	TRBD2	12	TRBJ2-7	TRBV28	CASTTSGYEQYF	TGTGCCAGCACGACTAGCGGCTACGAGCAGTACTTC
-	-	14	TRBJ1-1	TRBV7-9	CASSLGEAGTEAFF	TGTGCCAGCAGCCTAGGGGAGGCGGGCACTGAAGCTTTCTTT
-	TRBD2	16	TRBJ2-3	TRBV9	CASSVEAGGGTDTQYF	TGTGCCAGCAGCGTAGAGGCGGGAGGGGGCACAGATACGCAGTATTTT
-	-	13	TRBJ2-2	TRBV4-2	CASSQLNTGELFF	TGTGCCAGCAGCCAACTCAACACCGGGGAGCTGTTTTTT
-	TRBD1	14	TRBJ2-7	TRBV30	CAWYPRDRSPEQYF	TGTGCCTGGTACCCCCGGGACAGGAGTCCCGAGCAGTACTTC
-	-	15	TRBJ2-7	TRBV2	CASSELLGTRYEQYF	TGTGCCAGCAGTGAATTGTTGGGCACTCGCTACGAGCAGTACTTC
-	-	14	TRBJ2-5	TRBV6-6	CASSYSSGSETRYF	TGTGCCAGCAGTTACTCATCCGGGTCCGAGACCCGGTACTTC
-	TRBD1	16	TRBJ2-3	TRBV19	CASSILGQGDTDTQYF	TGTGCCAGTAGTATCCTCGGACAGGGTGACACAGATACGCAGTATTTT
-	-	13	TRBJ2-1	TRBV7-9	CASSQGGYNEQFF	TGTGCCAGCAGCCAAGGAGGGTACAATGAGCAGTTCTTC
-	TRBD1	13	TRBJ1-2	TRBV7-2	CASSQRQGGGYTF	TGTGCCAGCAGCCAGAGACAGGGTGGAGGCTACACCTTC
-	TRBD1	15	TRBJ2-3	TRBV9	CASSDRTGVSDTQYF	TGTGCCAGCAGCGACAGGACAGGGGTTTCAGATACGCAGTATTTT
-	-	15	TRBJ2-3	TRBV6-4	CASSGGGSSTDTQYF	TGTGCCAGCAGCGGAGGCGGATCTAGCACAGATACGCAGTATTTT
-	TRBD2	16	TRBJ2-3	TRBV10-3	CAISEVRGRVTDTQYF	TGTGCCATCAGTGAAGTCCGCGGGAGGGTAACAGATACGCAGTATTTT
few	-	16	TRBJ2-6	TRBV6-4	CASSDTPLSGANGLTF	TGTGCCAGCAGTGACACACCACTCTCTGGGGCCAACGGCCTGACTTTC
once	TRBD2	17	TRBJ2-1	TRBV5-8	CASSLAGGSGIYNEQFF	TGTGCCAGCAGCTTAGCGGGGGGGAGTGGTATCTACAATGAGCAGTTCTTC
-	TRBD1	17	TRBJ1-1	TRBV5-1	CASSLLTLGQGNTEAFF	TGCGCCAGCAGCTTGTTAACCCTGGGACAGGGGAACACTGAAGCTTTCTTT
once	TRBD2	15	TRBJ2-7	TRBV7-6	CASSSLAGRSYEQYF	TGTGCCAGCAGCTCCCTAGCGGGGCGCTCCTACGAGCAGTACTTC
-	TRBD1	16	TRBJ1-5	TRBV5-5	CASSPTGVYSNQPQHF	TGTGCCAGCAGCCCCACAGGGGTCTATAGCAATCAGCCCCAGCATTTT
-	-	13	TRBJ1-1	TRBV7-9	CSSSLNSNTEAFF	TGTTCCAGCAGTCTAAACAGTAACACTGAAGCTTTCTTT
-	-	15	TRBJ2-7	TRBV2	CASSDIGERAYEQYF	TGTGCCAGCAGTGATATCGGGGAAAGGGCCTACGAGCAGTACTTC
-	TRBD2	17	TRBJ2-7	TRBV9	CASSVGTSGRARGEQYF	TGTGCCAGCAGCGTTGGGACTAGCGGGAGGGCCAGGGGCGAGCAGTACTTC
-	-	13	TRBJ1-2	TRBV19	CASRAQGNYGYTF	TGTGCCAGTAGGGCTCAGGGGAACTATGGCTACACCTTC
once	-	15	TRBJ2-7	TRBV2	CASSGKYRAHYEQYF	TGTGCCAGCAGTGGAAAGTACAGGGCGCACTACGAGCAGTACTTC
-	-	15	TRBJ2-5	TRBV9	CASSVSNRPQETQYF	TGTGCCAGCAGCGTTTCAAACAGGCCCCAAGAGACCCAGTACTTC
-	TRBD2	16	TRBJ2-1	TRBV6-1	CASSEALGGINNEQFF	TGTGCCAGCAGTGAAGCCCTCGGGGGGATCAACAATGAGCAGTTCTTC
once	-	20	TRBJ1-1	TRBV14	CASSQDLTQVGAPLNTEAFF	TGTGCCAGCAGCCAAGATCTTACACAAGTAGGAGCTCCTCTGAACACTGAAGCTTTCTTT